This TCR beta chain is from a study of vaccination and CD4 T cells after COVID-19. For the study at large: Investigators took post-vaccine samples a median 72 days after dose two, within a range of 14 to 241. Every culture used as a control got a CEFX pool, an HIV-1 Nef pool, or no peptide.

Study conclusions and caveats: SARS-CoV-2-reactive clonotypes rose nonsignificantly, with the median going from approximately 21 to 40.

Cultured CD4+ T cell DNA was sequenced using the Oncomine TCR Beta short-read assay. TCRdb re-analysed the PCR reads in MiXCR, keeping a single row per CDR3 protein. This sample yields thousands of distinct CDR3 sequences, of which around 63% are seen a single time; 34% belongs to the top ten. CDR3 length: 14 amino acids. V was trimmed by 7 bases and J by 4 bases, leaving 15 bases between them. CDR1 is SNHLY, CDR2 FYNNEI, per germline. The treatment is: 10-day PBMC culture with coronavirus spike peptide pools or control peptides (ViraFEST assay). For ViraFEST, peptide pools expanded antigen-specific T cells, after which the TCRs were sequenced. A remark on this clonotype: Its antigen is as yet unknown.

The source of this sequence is a human donor who had recovered from COVID-19. This chain uses TRBV2 with TRBJ2-3; perhaps TRBD2 as D (7 bases). The source material was CD4+ T cells from blood, cultured in vitro. The CDR3 coding sequence is TGTGCCAGCAATAGCGGAGGGGGGGCAGATACGCAGTATTTT. Translated, it gives CASNSGGGADTQYF. The full variable domain, in which reference TRBV2 and TRBJ2-3 provide the parts outside the CDR3, is EPEVTQTPSHQVTQMGQEVILRCVPISNHLYFYWYRQILGQKVEFLVSFYNNEISEKSEIFDDQFSVERPDGSNFTLKIRSTKLEDSAMYFCASNSGGGADTQYFGPGTRLTVL.